One and the same sample provided the 18 T cell receptor beta chains below, sequenced in a study of radiotherapy plus CTLA-4 blockade in lung cancer. Clones were read by immunoSEQ multiplex PCR, and TCRdb kept only the in-frame ones, dropping some. The table shows roughly 100,000 clones, with around 85% occurring only once. The specimen was peripheral blood, collected from a patient treated with radiotherapy plus ipilimumab. These receptors were taken from a human donor with non-small cell lung cancer that progressed on radiotherapy plus ipilimumab. Some clones in this sample may be carry-over from other donors' samples.

A single count supports this clone. The chain joins TRBV7-2 to TRBJ2-7, with 7 nucleotides matching TRBD1. The CDR3 is 14 amino acids. V lost 5 bases and J lost 7; bases outside the gene matches: 11. Germline V lookup: CDR1 SGHTA, CDR2 FQGNSA. This CDR3 reads CASSEGQPGWEQYF. In DNA, the CDR3 is TGTGCCAGCAGCGAGGGACAGCCAGGGTGGGAGCAGTACTTC.

This clone was observed a few times. V is TRBV19 and J is TRBJ1-2, with 10 bases lining up with TRBD1. V lost 5 bases to trimming and J lost 4 bases; unmatched junction nucleotides: 13. The CDR3 is made up of 17 amino acids. Germline V gives CDR1 LNHDA, CDR2 SQIVND (reference sequence). The CDR3 reads CASSQPNRQGAFYGYTF. The CDR3 region has the DNA TGTGCCAGTAGTCAACCCAACAGACAGGGGGCTTTCTATGGCTACACCTTC. Full variable domain (outside the CDR3, taken from reference TRBV19 and TRBJ1-2): DGGITQSPKYLFRKEGQNVTLSCEQNLNHDAMYWYRQDPGQGLRLIYYSQIVNDFQKGDIAEGYSVSREKKESFPLTVTSAQKNPTAFYLCASSQPNRQGAFYGYTFGSGTRLTVV.

The chain uses TRBV12-5 and TRBJ2-1; 8 nucleotides line up with TRBD1. The CDR3 covers 19 residues. The germline V gene encodes CDR1 LGHNT and CDR2 FRNRAP. V gave up 6 bases and J gave up 0 bases; unmatched junction bases: 16. The CDR3: CASGTLPPGQASSYNEQFF. CDR3 sequence (DNA): TGTGCTAGTGGAACACTACCCCCGGGACAGGCGAGCTCCTACAATGAGCAGTTCTTC.

The rearrangement links TRBV9 to TRBJ1-5; D not resolved. V gave up 0 bases and J gave up 5 bases, with 6 bases separating them. This CDR3 has 13 amino acids. The germline V gene encodes CDR1 SGDLS and CDR2 YYNGEE. The CDR3: CASSVGLDQPQHF. Written as DNA, the CDR3 is TGTGCCAGCAGCGTAGGATTGGATCAGCCCCAGCATTTT.

This clone showed up just once. This chain uses TRBV7-9 with TRBJ2-2; D remains unclear. CDR1 is SEHNR, CDR2 FQNEAQ, per germline (reference sequence). The CDR3 length is 13 residues. V was pared by 5 bases and J by 1 base, with 5 bases between. The CDR3 nucleotides are TGTGCCAGCAGCCGACAGAACACCGGGGAGCTGTTTTTT. Protein sequence: CASSRQNTGELFF.

V is TRBV5-5 and J is TRBJ2-2; 9 nucleotides line up with TRBD1. V lost 1 base, J lost 7 bases, and 5 bases stayed unmatched. The CDR3 loop spans 15 amino acids. Looked up from germline, CDR1 is SGHKS and CDR2 is YYEKEE (reference sequence). The CDR3 is CASSLRTGVGGELFF. DNA for the CDR3: TGTGCCAGCAGCTTGCGGACAGGGGTTGGCGGGGAGCTGTTTTTT.

The gene calls are TRBV18 and TRBJ2-3; TRBD1 is a possible D gene (6 bases). This CDR3 is built from 13 residues. Germline V lookup: CDR1 KGHSH, CDR2 LQKENI. The ends were cut back, 3 bases at V and 8 bases at J, with 12 bases in the middle. The CDR3 protein is CASSPGEQGTQYF. The CDR3 nucleotides read TGTGCCAGCTCACCGGGGGAACAGGGTACGCAGTATTTT.

The genes are TRBV5-5 and TRBJ1-6; 10 nucleotides line up with TRBD1. In germline, CDR1 is SGHKS, CDR2 YYEKEE (reference sequence). J was trimmed by 10 bases and V by 0 bases; bases with no gene match: 4. The CDR3 extends over 15 amino acids. The CDR3 sequence: CASSLDWDRGSPLHF. For the CDR3, the DNA is TGTGCCAGCAGCTTGGACTGGGACAGGGGCTCACCCCTCCACTTT.

The rearrangement joins TRBV28 to TRBJ2-7; a weak D match, TRBD2 (5 bases). V lost 4 bases, J lost 0 bases, and 7 bases lay in between. Germline CDR1 is MDHEN and CDR2 is SYDVKM. CDR3 length: 13 amino acids. CDR3 sequence reads: CASSWTASYEQYF. DNA of the CDR3: TGTGCCAGCAGTTGGACTGCCTCCTACGAGCAGTACTTC.

This chain uses TRBV6-1 with TRBJ2-7; D uncertain. With 3 bases removed from V and 2 bases from J, the gap between germline ends came to 11 bases. Germline V gene data show CDR1 as MNHNS and CDR2 as SASEGT. This CDR3 has 14 residues. The DNA of the CDR3 is TGTGCCAGCAGTGACTGGGTTAGGACCTACGAGCAGTACTTC. Translated, it gives CASSDWVRTYEQYF.

The chain links TRBV7-2 to TRBJ2-5, with TRBD2 matching over 9 bases. The junction had 6 bases not matched to a gene; V was cut back by 1 base and J by 0 bases. This CDR3 contains 17 residues. In germline, CDR1 is SGHTA, CDR2 FQGNSA. CDR3 in amino acids: CASSLVYSGGHQETQYF. CDR3 coding DNA: TGTGCCAGCAGCTTAGTCTATAGCGGGGGACACCAAGAGACCCAGTACTTC.

This chain connects TRBV6-5 to TRBJ1-6; D remains ambiguous. Trimming shortened V by 5 bases and J by 3 bases, and 8 bases separated the two germline ends. The CDR3 is made up of 14 amino acids. From germline, CDR1 is MNHEY and CDR2 SVGAGI. In DNA, the CDR3 is TGTGCCAGCAGTCCCCCGGGCTATAATTCACCCCTCCACTTT. It is translated as CASSPPGYNSPLHF.

The CDR3 bases are TGTGCCAGCAGCTTGGGGTTTGGTGGGAGTCAGCCCCAGCATTTT. Amino acids: CASSLGFGGSQPQHF. The V gene is TRBV5-6, the J gene TRBJ1-5, with no clear D. Germline V gene lookup returns CDR1 SGHDT and CDR2 YYEEEE. CDR3 length: 15 amino acids. The ends were cut back, 0 bases at V and 6 bases at J, with 13 bases in the middle.

The chain has TRBV6-6 and TRBJ1-5; D remains ambiguous. Per germline, CDR1 MNHNY and CDR2 SVGAGI (reference sequence). This CDR3 is 13 amino acids long. V lost 2 bases, J lost 7 bases, and 9 bases lay in between. CDR3 bases: TGTGCCAGCAGTTACATGGTCGAGCAGCCCCAGCATTTT. Residues: CASSYMVEQPQHF.

The V call is TRBV6-5, the J call TRBJ2-1; the match to TRBD1 covers 8 bases. The CDR3 is 16 amino acids. Germline CDR1 reads MNHEY; CDR2 reads SVGAGI. The J segment lost 5 bases and the V segment lost 4 bases, leaving 10 bases of the junction unmatched. The CDR3 reads CASSSRQGSFNNEQFF. CDR3 coding DNA: TGTGCCAGCAGTTCCCGACAGGGGTCTTTTAACAATGAGCAGTTCTTC.

This chain joins TRBV4-3 and TRBJ2-3; no firm D call. V was cut by 4 bases and J by 2 bases, with 16 bases left in between. CDR3 length equals 16 residues. Germline V gives CDR1 LGHNA, CDR2 YSLEER. The CDR3 nucleotides read TGCGCCAGCAGCCGCCTTGACACCCCTTCCACAGATACGCAGTATTTT. Translated: CASSRLDTPSTDTQYF.

The chain is built from TRBV27 and TRBJ2-1, with 10 nucleotides matching TRBD1. The CDR3 runs to 15 residues. Germline V gene sequence: CDR1 MNHEY, CDR2 SMNVEV (reference sequence). V gave up 8 bases and J gave up 4 bases; unmatched junction bases: 8. CDR3 amino acids: CASAWGGQGYNEQFF. The CDR3 bases are TGTGCCAGCGCCTGGGGGGGACAGGGGTACAATGAGCAGTTCTTC.

V and J are TRBV29-1 and TRBJ2-2, with D unresolved. In germline, CDR1 is SQVTM, CDR2 ANQGSEA. The CDR3 covers 14 residues. V was pared by 1 base and J by 0 bases, with 6 bases between. CDR3 DNA: TGCAGCGTTGAAGGCGCCACGAACACCGGGGAGCTGTTTTTT. Protein sequence: CSVEGATNTGELFF.